These T cell receptor beta chains were read from a single sample in a study of T-cell reconstitution after alpha-beta-depleted transplantation in children. TCRdb fed the PCR reads into MiXCR, producing one record per CDR3 protein. The data show over 90,000 distinct CDR3 sequences, about 5.6% seen once. The sequences come from PBMCs, mostly from graft donor cells, collected 60 days after TCRalphabeta/CD19-depleted stem cell transplant. The source is a female patient aged 2-15 years who had a stem cell transplant for Fanconi anemia, so the T cells may come from the graft donor. CDR3s include the opening cysteine and the closing phenylalanine or tryptophan. The order of the fields is J gene, CDR3 length, V gene, clone size, CDR3 protein. Some rows have no size entry. The others give once, few or many, or a class for an expanded clone.

j_call: TRBJ2-5
cdr3_length: 16
v_call: TRBV3-1
clone_size: -
cdr3_aa: CASSPDPGPRQETQYF

j_call: TRBJ1-3
cdr3_length: 13
v_call: TRBV28
clone_size: many
cdr3_aa: CASSLHRGSTIYF

j_call: TRBJ2-1
cdr3_length: 15
v_call: TRBV7-8
clone_size: many
cdr3_aa: CASSLGEVAYNEQFF

j_call: TRBJ2-1
cdr3_length: 12
v_call: TRBV10-3
clone_size: -
cdr3_aa: CAIRSSGNEQFF

j_call: TRBJ2-3
cdr3_length: 15
v_call: TRBV6-5
clone_size: many
cdr3_aa: CASSSSGSRADTQYF

j_call: TRBJ2-3
cdr3_length: 17
v_call: TRBV5-1
clone_size: many
cdr3_aa: CASSFFGGPTSTDTQYF

j_call: TRBJ2-1
cdr3_length: 17
v_call: TRBV12-3/TRBV12-4
clone_size: few
cdr3_aa: CASSPSPDRSSYNEQFF

j_call: TRBJ2-2
cdr3_length: 15
v_call: TRBV20-1
clone_size: many
cdr3_aa: CSAPRGGPHTGELFF

j_call: TRBJ1-1
cdr3_length: 15
v_call: TRBV5-1
clone_size: -
cdr3_aa: CASSLVGGASAEAFF

j_call: TRBJ2-7
cdr3_length: 17
v_call: TRBV7-9
clone_size: few
cdr3_aa: CASSSHKTSGGAYEQYF

j_call: TRBJ2-1
cdr3_length: 12
v_call: TRBV6-6
clone_size: many
cdr3_aa: CASRSNSFRQFF

j_call: TRBJ2-5
cdr3_length: 16
v_call: TRBV4-1
clone_size: few
cdr3_aa: CASSQPPSGRVETQYF

j_call: TRBJ2-7
cdr3_length: 16
v_call: TRBV21-1
clone_size: many
cdr3_aa: CASSKADSRLNYEQYF

j_call: TRBJ2-7
cdr3_length: 11
v_call: TRBV28
clone_size: many
cdr3_aa: CASTRYYEQYF

j_call: TRBJ2-1
cdr3_length: 15
v_call: TRBV6-5
clone_size: many
cdr3_aa: CASSYGDLTYNEQFF

j_call: TRBJ2-7
cdr3_length: 12
v_call: TRBV30
clone_size: -
cdr3_aa: CASGTGSYEQYF

j_call: TRBJ2-3
cdr3_length: 14
v_call: TRBV12-3/TRBV12-4
clone_size: many
cdr3_aa: CASSTRARKDTQYF

j_call: TRBJ2-7
cdr3_length: 12
v_call: TRBV7-9
clone_size: -
cdr3_aa: CASSFFLGEQYF

j_call: TRBJ2-1
cdr3_length: 15
v_call: TRBV3-1
clone_size: -
cdr3_aa: CASSQELGVYNEQFF

j_call: TRBJ2-3
cdr3_length: 14
v_call: TRBV21-1
clone_size: many
cdr3_aa: CASRSREGTDTQYF

j_call: TRBJ2-1
cdr3_length: 15
v_call: TRBV5-1
clone_size: many
cdr3_aa: CASSLVAGGGNEQFF

j_call: TRBJ1-1
cdr3_length: 15
v_call: TRBV29-1
clone_size: many
cdr3_aa: CSVEDRMASPRRAFF

j_call: TRBJ1-1
cdr3_length: 17
v_call: TRBV18
clone_size: -
cdr3_aa: CASSRRDRGLAAGEAFF

j_call: TRBJ2-7
cdr3_length: 16
v_call: TRBV25-1
clone_size: few
cdr3_aa: CASSGRRWGTIYEQYF

j_call: TRBJ1-1
cdr3_length: 14
v_call: TRBV25-1
clone_size: many
cdr3_aa: CASSKLDSRTEAFF

j_call: TRBJ2-7
cdr3_length: 17
v_call: TRBV5-1
clone_size: -
cdr3_aa: CASSSSPLAGESYEQYF

j_call: TRBJ2-7
cdr3_length: 12
v_call: TRBV30
clone_size: many
cdr3_aa: CAWVQGVYEQYF

j_call: TRBJ1-2
cdr3_length: 14
v_call: TRBV11-2
clone_size: -
cdr3_aa: CASSLTGVQDGYTF

j_call: TRBJ1-5
cdr3_length: 14
v_call: TRBV28
clone_size: many
cdr3_aa: CASSPPGLRQPQHF

j_call: TRBJ1-1
cdr3_length: 12
v_call: TRBV29-1
clone_size: -
cdr3_aa: CSVVWSNTEAFF

j_call: TRBJ2-7
cdr3_length: 15
v_call: TRBV29-1
clone_size: many
cdr3_aa: CSAVVRTETSYEQYF

j_call: TRBJ1-5
cdr3_length: 18
v_call: TRBV28
clone_size: few
cdr3_aa: CASSDLDRGNVGNQPQHF

j_call: TRBJ2-1
cdr3_length: 15
v_call: TRBV4-1
clone_size: many
cdr3_aa: CASSQPGQGTNEQFF

j_call: TRBJ1-6
cdr3_length: 13
v_call: TRBV30
clone_size: -
cdr3_aa: CAWSGAWNSPLHF

j_call: TRBJ2-6
cdr3_length: 15
v_call: TRBV19
clone_size: many
cdr3_aa: CASKGSRSGANVLTF

j_call: TRBJ2-1
cdr3_length: 11
v_call: TRBV29-1
clone_size: many
cdr3_aa: CSDSRYNEQFF

j_call: TRBJ2-1
cdr3_length: 15
v_call: TRBV5-1
clone_size: few
cdr3_aa: CASSGQGVRNNEQFF

j_call: TRBJ2-1
cdr3_length: 12
v_call: TRBV28
clone_size: many
cdr3_aa: CASSFLGNEQFF

j_call: TRBJ1-6
cdr3_length: 18
v_call: TRBV7-9
clone_size: many
cdr3_aa: CASSLTNDRSSYNSPLHF

j_call: TRBJ2-5
cdr3_length: 14
v_call: TRBV5-1
clone_size: many
cdr3_aa: CASSTRLEEETQYF

j_call: TRBJ2-5
cdr3_length: 16
v_call: TRBV5-1
clone_size: few
cdr3_aa: CASEDGDRGDGETQYF

j_call: TRBJ1-1
cdr3_length: 15
v_call: TRBV5-1
clone_size: many
cdr3_aa: CASSTRTGDHTEAFF

j_call: TRBJ2-1
cdr3_length: 17
v_call: TRBV20-1
clone_size: -
cdr3_aa: CSARASGGAYSYNEQFF

j_call: TRBJ2-6
cdr3_length: 14
v_call: TRBV7-8
clone_size: many
cdr3_aa: CASSWGNGANVLTF

j_call: TRBJ2-7
cdr3_length: 13
v_call: TRBV15
clone_size: many
cdr3_aa: CATSRGQTYEQYF

j_call: TRBJ2-5
cdr3_length: 15
v_call: TRBV3-1
clone_size: -
cdr3_aa: CASSQAERGGKTQYF

j_call: TRBJ2-7
cdr3_length: 15
v_call: TRBV3-1
clone_size: many
cdr3_aa: CATKMGTMNDYEQYF

j_call: TRBJ2-7
cdr3_length: 13
v_call: TRBV7-8
clone_size: many
cdr3_aa: CASSLSEAAEQYF

j_call: TRBJ2-3
cdr3_length: 15
v_call: TRBV5-1
clone_size: many
cdr3_aa: CASSPLAGGTDTQYF

j_call: TRBJ2-3
cdr3_length: 15
v_call: TRBV5-1
clone_size: -
cdr3_aa: CASSSMTSAGDTQYF

j_call: TRBJ1-4
cdr3_length: 17
v_call: TRBV4-1
clone_size: many
cdr3_aa: CASSQDGAGTGNEKLFF

j_call: TRBJ1-1
cdr3_length: 13
v_call: TRBV6-6
clone_size: -
cdr3_aa: CASSRETNTEAFF

j_call: TRBJ2-2
cdr3_length: 13
v_call: TRBV5-1
clone_size: -
cdr3_aa: CASGTMNTGELFF

j_call: TRBJ2-1
cdr3_length: 17
v_call: TRBV3-1
clone_size: many
cdr3_aa: CASSQPIAGGAYNEQFF

j_call: TRBJ2-3
cdr3_length: 13
v_call: TRBV5-1
clone_size: many
cdr3_aa: CASREGPTDTQYF

j_call: TRBJ2-7
cdr3_length: 16
v_call: TRBV20-1
clone_size: many
cdr3_aa: CSARVTDLTYSYEQYF

j_call: TRBJ1-6
cdr3_length: 15
v_call: TRBV19
clone_size: -
cdr3_aa: CASSPSSRHNSPLHF

j_call: TRBJ2-5
cdr3_length: 13
v_call: TRBV20-1
clone_size: many
cdr3_aa: CSARDQAEETQYF

j_call: TRBJ2-5
cdr3_length: 11
v_call: TRBV4-1
clone_size: many
cdr3_aa: CASSQDWTQYF